This TCR beta chain appears in the sequencing data of a study of shared clonotypes between healthy human individuals. It was across several immunoSEQ plates that each subset's genomic DNA was evenly split. Repertoires were generated with immunoSEQ multiplex PCR, while TCRdb's copy carries only in-frame clones and drops some. The sample carries around 2,100,000 clones, approximately 94% recorded once. Naive CD8 cells lacked CD45RO, underwent positive selection for CCR7 and left out terminally differentiated effector memory CD45RA+ cells. Material: naive CD8+ T cells sorted from blood. This TCR came from a man aged 18 to 29 in good health.

The CDR3 DNA reads TGCGCCAGCAGTCCAGGGTTAGACACCATATATTTT. Residues: CASSPGLDTIYF. J is TRBJ1-3 and V is TRBV10-2; possible D gene TRBD1, 5 bases. This CDR3 spans 12 amino acids. Germline-derived CDR1 and CDR2 are WSHSY and SAAADI. Trimming left V 5 bases short and J 8 bases short, with 10 bases between.